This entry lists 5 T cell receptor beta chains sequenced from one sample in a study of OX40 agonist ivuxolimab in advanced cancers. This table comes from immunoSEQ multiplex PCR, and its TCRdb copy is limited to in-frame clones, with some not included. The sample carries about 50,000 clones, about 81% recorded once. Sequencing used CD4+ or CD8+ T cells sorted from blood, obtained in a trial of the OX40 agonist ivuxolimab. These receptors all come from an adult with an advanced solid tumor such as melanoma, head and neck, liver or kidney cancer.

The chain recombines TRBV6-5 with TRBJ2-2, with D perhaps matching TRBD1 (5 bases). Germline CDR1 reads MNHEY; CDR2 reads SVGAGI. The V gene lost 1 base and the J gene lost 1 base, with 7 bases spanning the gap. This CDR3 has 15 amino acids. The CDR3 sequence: CASSYFTGNTGELFF. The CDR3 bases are TGTGCCAGCAGTTACTTCACAGGGAACACCGGGGAGCTGTTTTTT.

The CDR3, as DNA: TGTGCCAGTAATAACCCCCGGGACAGGGGAGACTATGGCTACACCTTC. This codes for CASNNPRDRGDYGYTF. This rearrangement joins TRBV19 to TRBJ1-2, with 10 bases aligning to TRBD1. CDR3 length equals 16 residues. V dropped 7 bases and J dropped 3; count of bases not matched to a gene: 11. Germline lookup yields CDR1 LNHDA and CDR2 SQIVND (reference sequence).

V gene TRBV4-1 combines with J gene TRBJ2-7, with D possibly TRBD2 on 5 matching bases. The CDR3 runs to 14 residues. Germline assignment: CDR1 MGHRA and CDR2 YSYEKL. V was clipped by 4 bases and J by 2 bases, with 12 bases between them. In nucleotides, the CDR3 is TGCGCCAGCAGCCTGGGGAGTCGTCCCTACGAGCAGTACTTC. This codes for CASSLGSRPYEQYF.

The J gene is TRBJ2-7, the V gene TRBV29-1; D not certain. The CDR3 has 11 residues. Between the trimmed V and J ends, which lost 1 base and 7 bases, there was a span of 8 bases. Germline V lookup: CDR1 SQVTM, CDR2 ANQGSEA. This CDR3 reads CSVEGLREQYF. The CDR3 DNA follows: TGCAGCGTTGAAGGCCTACGGGAGCAGTACTTC.

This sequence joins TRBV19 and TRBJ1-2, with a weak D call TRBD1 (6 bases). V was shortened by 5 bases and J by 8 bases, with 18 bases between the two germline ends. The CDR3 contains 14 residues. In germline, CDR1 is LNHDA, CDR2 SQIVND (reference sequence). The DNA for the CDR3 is TGTGCCAGTAGTCCAGGTCGGGGGGCGAGAGGCTACACCTTC. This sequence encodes CASSPGRGARGYTF.